The source of this T cell receptor beta chain is a study of post-analysis software for immune sequencing data. Broader study findings: Versus controls, multiple sclerosis patients showed significantly lower diversity (normalized Chao1). Included in a set of roughly five TRBV segments more frequent in patients than controls were TRBV5-6, TRBV5-1 and TRBV20-1.

This clonotype came up a few times. The antigen is unknown. The CDR3 totals 12 residues. V was cut by 4 bases and J by 13 bases, with 13 bases left in between. The germline V gene has CDR1 LNHNV and CDR2 YYDKDF (reference sequence). Built from TCR beta cDNA, the libraries had unique molecular identifiers in them. The source material, 1 to 10 million T cells, gave rise to roughly 500,000 cDNA molecules. In TCRdb, the PCR reads were re-called with MiXCR into one record per CDR3 protein. This sample carries over 700,000 distinct CDR3 sequences, around 27% of them seen once, and the ten largest clones take about 0.5%.

This chain uses TRBV15 with TRBJ1-4, with D possibly matching TRBD1 (5 bases). This TCR derives from a girl under 18 with multiple sclerosis. Sequencing input: blood. CDR3 protein: CATSTFTGGLFF. The CDR3 region has the DNA TGTGCCACCAGCACGTTCACAGGAGGACTGTTTTTT.